The 17 T cell receptor beta chains below all came from one sample that was sequenced in a study of blood T cell repertoires in COVID-19. Measured with immunoSEQ multiplex PCR; TCRdb has only the in-frame clones, and not every one. This sample yields 160,000 or so clones, of which about 85% are seen a single time; about 6% belongs to the top ten. Sequenced sample: PBMCs or T cells enriched from blood (not recorded which). Source of these receptors: a woman aged 40-49 years with acute COVID-19.

V gene TRBV19 combines with J gene TRBJ2-1, with D perhaps matching TRBD2 (5 bases). Germline loops: CDR1 LNHDA, CDR2 SQIVND (reference sequence). This CDR3 spans 16 amino acids. Between the trimmed V and J ends, which lost 9 bases and 0 bases, there was a span of 18 bases. DNA for the CDR3: TGTGCCAGCAGAGACGAACTGGCGGGCTCCTACAATGAGCAGTTCTTC. It is translated as CASRDELAGSYNEQFF.

The chain employs TRBV5-8 and TRBJ2-7; 8 nucleotides agree with TRBD2. V gave up 1 base and J gave up 3 bases; unmatched junction bases: 6. The CDR3 is made up of 15 amino acids. Per the germline V gene, CDR1 is SGHTS and CDR2 is YDEGEE. The CDR3 region is CASSLYAGGFYEQYF. The CDR3 nucleotides are TGTGCCAGCAGCTTGTACGCGGGAGGATTCTACGAGCAGTACTTC. The whole variable domain, remainder taken from reference TRBV5-8 and TRBJ2-7, is EAGVTQSPTHLIKTRGQQATLRCSPISGHTSVYWYQQALGLGLQFLLWYDEGEERNRGNFPPRFSGRQFPNYSSELNVNALELEDSALYLCASSLYAGGFYEQYFGPGTRLTVT.

This clone was picked up one time. The chain carries TRBV7-8 and TRBJ1-1; no firm D call. The germline V and J ends were trimmed by 2 bases and 4 bases, with 11 bases remaining between them. The CDR3 runs 14 residues. Per germline, CDR1 SGHVS and CDR2 FQNEAQ. The CDR3 nucleotides are TGTGCCAGCAGCTTATCTTTAGCGGGCACTGAAGCTTTCTTT. Its protein is CASSLSLAGTEAFF. Looking up the rest from reference TRBV7-8 and TRBJ1-1 gives the full variable domain: GAGVSQSPRYKVAKRGQDVALRCDPISGHVSLFWYQQALGQGPEFLTYFQNEAQLDKSGLPSDRFFAERPEGSVSTLKIQRTQQEDSAVYLCASSLSLAGTEAFFGQGTRLTVV.

The count of this clone is one. V usage is TRBV5-1 and J usage is TRBJ1-2, with 10 bases that match TRBD1. Per the germline V gene, CDR1 is SGHRS and CDR2 is YFSETQ. CDR3 length equals 16 residues. J was trimmed by 4 bases and V by 3 bases; bases with no gene match: 9. This CDR3 reads CASSSTGTGARYGYTF. The DNA of the CDR3 is TGCGCCAGCAGCTCGACCGGGACAGGGGCTCGCTATGGCTACACCTTC.

V is TRBV7-9 and J is TRBJ1-1; tentative D call: TRBD1 (6 bases). The CDR3 length is 15 residues. The V gene's germline CDR1 is SEHNR and CDR2 FQNEAQ (reference sequence). Trimming stripped 5 bases from V and 4 bases from J, with 17 bases between. The CDR3 nucleotides read TGTGCCAGCAGCCCTAGTCTTACAGGGACCACTGAAGCTTTCTTT. Encoded protein: CASSPSLTGTTEAFF.

The V call is TRBV10-1, the J call TRBJ2-5, with 9 bases identical to TRBD1. Per the germline V gene, CDR1 is WNHNN and CDR2 is SYGVQD (reference sequence). The CDR3 extends over 14 amino acids. The trim removed 7 bases at V and 2 bases at J, leaving 5 bases unmatched. CDR3 in amino acids: CASMTDRGQETQYF. In DNA form, the CDR3 reads TGCGCCAGCATGACGGACAGGGGTCAAGAGACCCAGTACTTC.

This rearrangement joins TRBV14 to TRBJ1-1; 8 nucleotides match TRBD1. The ends lost 8 bases at V and 4 bases at J; junction bases unmatched: 6. This CDR3 has 13 residues. The germline V gene has CDR1 SGHDN and CDR2 FVKESK. Here the CDR3 reads CASGRQGSTEAFF. CDR3 DNA: TGTGCCAGCGGTAGACAGGGGAGCACTGAAGCTTTCTTT.

The rearrangement links TRBV5-1 to TRBJ2-1, with TRBD2 identical over 13 bases. V lost 1 base, J lost 9 bases, and 7 bases stayed unmatched. The CDR3 runs to 16 residues. Germline values: CDR1 SGHRS, CDR2 YFSETQ. CDR3 amino acids: CASSLTSGRAVGEQFF. The CDR3 DNA sequence: TGCGCCAGCAGCTTGACTAGCGGGAGGGCCGTAGGTGAGCAGTTCTTC.

Only a few counts were recorded for this clone. The chain recombines TRBV30 with TRBJ1-2, with unresolved D. CDR1 is GTSNPN and CDR2 is SVGIG in the germline V gene (reference sequence). Trimming took off 0 bases at V and 6 bases at J, with 11 bases between the two ends. The CDR3 runs 13 residues. The CDR3 sequence: CAWSVAAADGYTF. The CDR3 DNA sequence: TGTGCCTGGAGTGTAGCGGCCGCGGATGGCTACACCTTC.

This clone was observed a handful of times. The chain carries TRBV7-2 and TRBJ2-1; D gene uncertain. Germline loops: CDR1 SGHTA, CDR2 FQGNSA. The CDR3 is 11 residues long. V was trimmed by 3 bases and J by 7 bases, leaving 4 bases between them. The CDR3 nucleotides are TGTGCCAGCAGCTTCGTAAATGAGCAGTTCTTC. Translating gives CASSFVNEQFF.

This chain uses TRBV29-1 with TRBJ1-2, with D unresolved. The CDR3 covers 12 residues. Trimming left V 4 bases short and J 4 bases short, with 10 bases between. Germline V gene data show CDR1 as SQVTM and CDR2 as ANQGSEA. The CDR3 nucleotides are TGCAGCGTTGCGGGTGGAAGCTATGGCTACACCTTC. Protein sequence: CSVAGGSYGYTF.

This clone was recorded only once. V usage is TRBV11-1 and J usage is TRBJ2-3, with 10 nucleotides matching TRBD1. The trim removed 5 bases at V and 9 bases at J, leaving 8 bases unmatched. The CDR3 runs to 14 residues. The germline V gene has CDR1 SGHAT and CDR2 FQDESV (reference sequence). CDR3 region: CASSATGGAGTQYF. CDR3 nucleotides: TGTGCCAGCAGCGCGACAGGGGGCGCGGGAACGCAGTATTTT. The full variable domain, completed using reference TRBV11-1 and TRBJ2-3, is EAEVAQSPRYKITEKSQAVAFWCDPISGHATLYWYRQILGQGPELLVQFQDESVVDDSQLPKDRFSAERLKGVDSTLKIQPAELGDSAMYLCASSATGGAGTQYFGPGTRLTVL.

The rearrangement joins TRBV2 to TRBJ2-5, with D tentatively TRBD1 (5 bases). The CDR3 length is 11 residues. V lost 8 bases and J 3 bases, leaving 7 bases between the germline ends. Germline V gene sequence: CDR1 SNHLY, CDR2 FYNNEI. The CDR3 loop is CASLGEETQYF. In nucleotides, the CDR3 is TGTGCCAGCCTAGGGGAAGAGACCCAGTACTTC.

This clone was detected many times. The chain uses TRBV7-9 and TRBJ1-5, with D perhaps TRBD1 (6 bases). The CDR3 runs 16 residues. Deletions cut 1 base from V and 4 bases from J, with 14 bases between. Germline V gene sequence: CDR1 SEHNR, CDR2 FQNEAQ (reference sequence). The CDR3 DNA reads as TGTGCCAGCAGCTTAGGGGCAGGGGAAGGGAATCAGCCCCAGCATTTT. As protein: CASSLGAGEGNQPQHF.

This clone occurred once. The chain has TRBV30 and TRBJ2-5; TRBD1 matches 12 bases. The CDR3 covers 15 residues. J gave up 5 bases and V 0 bases, and 4 bases lay outside the gene matches. Germline V gene sequence: CDR1 GTSNPN, CDR2 SVGIG (reference sequence). CDR3 amino acids: CAWSVGTGGWETQYF. DNA of the CDR3: TGTGCCTGGAGTGTAGGGACAGGGGGCTGGGAGACCCAGTACTTC.

The J gene is TRBJ2-1, the V gene TRBV27, with 8 bases that match TRBD1. With V trimmed by 6 bases and J by 4 bases, 11 bases remained unmatched. CDR1 MNHEY and CDR2 SMNVEV come from the germline V gene (reference sequence). The CDR3 totals 16 residues. The chain's CDR3 is CASSGWDRRAYNEQFF. CDR3 DNA sequence: TGTGCCAGCAGCGGGTGGGACAGGAGGGCTTACAATGAGCAGTTCTTC.

V usage is TRBV7-3 and J usage is TRBJ2-3; a weak D match, TRBD2 (6 bases). The CDR3 consists of 16 residues. The V and J ends lost 2 bases and 6 bases respectively, with 18 bases between them. Germline CDR1 and CDR2: SGHTA and FQGTGA. Here the CDR3 DNA reads TGTGCCAGCAGCTTAGCCGGAGGGGTATTTGGGGATACGCAGTATTTT. Protein: CASSLAGGVFGDTQYF.